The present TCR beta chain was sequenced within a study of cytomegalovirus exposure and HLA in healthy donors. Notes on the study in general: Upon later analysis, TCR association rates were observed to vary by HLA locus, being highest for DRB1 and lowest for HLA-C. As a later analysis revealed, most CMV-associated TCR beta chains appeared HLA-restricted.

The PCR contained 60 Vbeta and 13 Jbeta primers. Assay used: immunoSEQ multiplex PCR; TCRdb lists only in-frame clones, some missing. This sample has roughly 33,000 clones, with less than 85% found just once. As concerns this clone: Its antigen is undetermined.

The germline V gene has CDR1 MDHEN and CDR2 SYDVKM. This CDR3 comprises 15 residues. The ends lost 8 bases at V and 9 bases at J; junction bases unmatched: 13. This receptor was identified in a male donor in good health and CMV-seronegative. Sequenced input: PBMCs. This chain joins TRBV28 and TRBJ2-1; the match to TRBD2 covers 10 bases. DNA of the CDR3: TGTGCCAGCTCTTATACTAGCGGGACGGTAGTTGAGCAGTTCTTC. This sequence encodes CASSYTSGTVVEQFF.